This T cell receptor beta chain was sequenced for a study of T cells in Graves' hyperthyroidism and ophthalmopathy. Whole-study results and caveats: Most thyroid clonotypes expanded above 0.001 were also detected in blood. Model-based prediction identified ophthalmopathy a median 6.5 months prior to its onset.

This clonotype was seen a single time. The target antigen is unknown. This CDR3 has 13 amino acids. V was trimmed by 7 bases and J by 1 base, leaving 10 bases between them. The germline gives CDR1 SNHLY, CDR2 FYNNEI. TCR beta CDR3 sequences were amplified from RNA transcripts. A set of HTBI primers served as the primers for a first-round RT-PCR of the TCR CDR3. TCRdb used MiXCR to reprocess the multiplex PCR reads, holding one entry per CDR3 protein. The sample includes 300,000 to 350,000 distinct CDR3 sequences, 20% to 25% of them seen just once. The receptor was isolated from a woman between 45 and 60 years old with Graves' hyperthyroidism. The chain has TRBV2 and TRBJ1-1; D may be TRBD1 (5 bases). Sequenced material: blood. The CDR3 DNA follows: TGTGCCAGCACCGGACACCAGAACACTGAAGCTTTCTTT. Amino acids: CASTGHQNTEAFF. Filled out from reference TRBV2 and TRBJ1-1, the complete variable domain reads EPEVTQTPSHQVTQMGQEVILRCVPISNHLYFYWYRQILGQKVEFLVSFYNNEISEKSEIFDDQFSVERPDGSNFTLKIRSTKLEDSAMYFCASTGHQNTEAFFGQGTRLTVV.